Listed here is a single T cell receptor beta chain. This entry comes from a study of blood T cell repertoires in COVID-19. Losses at the gene ends were 2 bases for V and 1 base for J; bases not matched to a gene: 3. The length of the CDR3 is 16 residues. Germline V lookup: CDR1 MNHNY, CDR2 SVGAGI (reference sequence). In the source study's methods: Reference gene primer amplification in the assay estimated nucleated cell counts. Data came from immunoSEQ multiplex PCR; TCRdb stores just in-frame clones and leaves some out. D and trimming were read from the DNA, whereas the V and J calls and clone size are those reported in that table. The table records about 190,000 clones, under 80% of them present only once.

This receptor was identified in a man aged 45-60 years who had recovered from COVID-19. The rearrangement joins TRBV6-6 to TRBJ2-3, with 10 bases aligning to TRBD2. The sequenced sample was peripheral blood. As DNA, the CDR3 is TGTGCCAGCAGTTACGCCGGGACTAGCGGCACAGATACGCAGTATTTT. It codes for CASSYAGTSGTDTQYF.